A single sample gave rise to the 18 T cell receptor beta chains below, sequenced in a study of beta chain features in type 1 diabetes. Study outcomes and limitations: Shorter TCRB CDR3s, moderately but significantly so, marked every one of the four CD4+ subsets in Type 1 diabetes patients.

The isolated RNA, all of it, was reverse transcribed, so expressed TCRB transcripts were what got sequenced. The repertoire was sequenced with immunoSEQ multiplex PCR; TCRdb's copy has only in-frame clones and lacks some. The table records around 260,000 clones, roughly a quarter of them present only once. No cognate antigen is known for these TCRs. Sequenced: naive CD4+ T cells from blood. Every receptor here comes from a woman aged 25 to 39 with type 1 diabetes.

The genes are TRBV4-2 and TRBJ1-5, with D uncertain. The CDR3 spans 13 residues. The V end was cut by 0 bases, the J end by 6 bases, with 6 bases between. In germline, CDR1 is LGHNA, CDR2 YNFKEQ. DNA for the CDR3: TGTGCCAGCAGCCAAGATTCATTTCAGCCCCAGCATTTT. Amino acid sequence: CASSQDSFQPQHF.

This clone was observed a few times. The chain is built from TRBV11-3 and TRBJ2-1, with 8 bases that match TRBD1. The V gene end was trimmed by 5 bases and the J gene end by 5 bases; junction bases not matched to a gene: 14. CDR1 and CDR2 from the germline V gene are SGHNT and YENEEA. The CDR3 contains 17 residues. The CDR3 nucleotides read TGTGCCAGCAGCGTACATCCGGCCGGGACAGGTAACAATGAGCAGTTCTTC. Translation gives CASSVHPAGTGNNEQFF.

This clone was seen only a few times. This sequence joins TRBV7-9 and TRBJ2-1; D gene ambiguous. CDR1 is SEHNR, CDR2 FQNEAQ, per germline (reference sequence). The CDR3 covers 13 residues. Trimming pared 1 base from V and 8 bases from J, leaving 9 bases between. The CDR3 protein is CASSLGSADEQFF. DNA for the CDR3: TGTGCCAGCAGCTTAGGGTCTGCAGATGAGCAGTTCTTC.

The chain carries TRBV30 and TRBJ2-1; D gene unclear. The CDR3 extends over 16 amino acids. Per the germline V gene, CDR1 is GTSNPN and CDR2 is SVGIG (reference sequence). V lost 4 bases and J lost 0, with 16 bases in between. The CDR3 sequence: CAWKVMGASSYNEQFF. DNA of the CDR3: TGTGCCTGGAAAGTTATGGGCGCCAGCTCCTACAATGAGCAGTTCTTC. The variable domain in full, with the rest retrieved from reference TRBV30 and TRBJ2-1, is SQTIHQWPATLVQPVGSPLSLECTVEGTSNPNLYWYRQAAGRGLQLLFYSVGIGQISSEVPQNLSASRPQDRQFILSSKKLLLSDSGFYLCAWKVMGASSYNEQFFGPGTRLTVL.

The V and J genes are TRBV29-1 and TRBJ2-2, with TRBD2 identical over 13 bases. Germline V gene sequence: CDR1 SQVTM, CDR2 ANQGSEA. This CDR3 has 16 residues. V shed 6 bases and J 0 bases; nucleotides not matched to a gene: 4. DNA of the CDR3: TGCAGCGTCAGAACTAGCGGGAGGGCGAACACCGGGGAGCTGTTTTTT. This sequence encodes CSVRTSGRANTGELFF.

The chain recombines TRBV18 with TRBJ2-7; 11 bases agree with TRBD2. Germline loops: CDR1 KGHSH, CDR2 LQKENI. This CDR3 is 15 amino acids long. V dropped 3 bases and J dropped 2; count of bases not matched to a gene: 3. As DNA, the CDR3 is TGTGCCAGCTCACCCGCTAGCGGGAGGACCTACGAGCAGTACTTC. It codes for CASSPASGRTYEQYF. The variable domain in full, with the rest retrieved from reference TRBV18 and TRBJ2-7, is NAGVMQNPRHLVRRRGQEARLRCSPMKGHSHVYWYRQLPEEGLKFMVYLQKENIIDESGMPKERFSAEFPKEGPSILRIQQVVRGDSAAYFCASSPASGRTYEQYFGPGTRLTVT.

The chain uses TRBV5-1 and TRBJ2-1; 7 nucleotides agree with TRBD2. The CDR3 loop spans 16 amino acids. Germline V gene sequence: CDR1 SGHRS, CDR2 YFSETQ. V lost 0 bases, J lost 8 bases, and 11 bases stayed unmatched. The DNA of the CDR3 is TGCGCCAGCAGCTTGGCCTCGGCGGGAGCAATAGATGAGCAGTTCTTC. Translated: CASSLASAGAIDEQFF.

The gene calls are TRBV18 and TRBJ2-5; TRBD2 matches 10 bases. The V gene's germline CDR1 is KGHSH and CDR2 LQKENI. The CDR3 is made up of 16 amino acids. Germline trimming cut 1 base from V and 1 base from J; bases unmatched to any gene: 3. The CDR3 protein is CASSPRPSGSQETQYF. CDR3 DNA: TGTGCCAGCTCACCACGGCCTAGCGGGAGCCAAGAGACCCAGTACTTC.

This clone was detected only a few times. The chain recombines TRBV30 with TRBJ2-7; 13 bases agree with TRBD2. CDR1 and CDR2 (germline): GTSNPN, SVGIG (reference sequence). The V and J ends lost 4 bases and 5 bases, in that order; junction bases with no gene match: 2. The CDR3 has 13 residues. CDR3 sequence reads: CAWTGTSGNEQYF. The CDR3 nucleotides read TGTGCCTGGACCGGGACTAGCGGGAACGAGCAGTACTTC. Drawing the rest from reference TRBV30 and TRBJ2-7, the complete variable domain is SQTIHQWPATLVQPVGSPLSLECTVEGTSNPNLYWYRQAAGRGLQLLFYSVGIGQISSEVPQNLSASRPQDRQFILSSKKLLLSDSGFYLCAWTGTSGNEQYFGPGTRLTVT.

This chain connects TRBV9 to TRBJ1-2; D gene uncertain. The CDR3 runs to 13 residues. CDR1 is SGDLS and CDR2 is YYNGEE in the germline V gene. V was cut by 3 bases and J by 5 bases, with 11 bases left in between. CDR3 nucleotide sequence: TGTGCCAGCAGCGCGAGGTGGGAGTATGGCTACACCTTC. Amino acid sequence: CASSARWEYGYTF.

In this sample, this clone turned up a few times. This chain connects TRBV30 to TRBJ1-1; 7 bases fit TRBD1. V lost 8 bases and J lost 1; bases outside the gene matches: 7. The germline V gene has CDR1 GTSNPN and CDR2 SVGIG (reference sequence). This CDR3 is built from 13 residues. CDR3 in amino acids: CAGRDSKNTEAFF. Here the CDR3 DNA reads TGTGCCGGGCGGGACAGCAAGAACACTGAAGCTTTCTTT.

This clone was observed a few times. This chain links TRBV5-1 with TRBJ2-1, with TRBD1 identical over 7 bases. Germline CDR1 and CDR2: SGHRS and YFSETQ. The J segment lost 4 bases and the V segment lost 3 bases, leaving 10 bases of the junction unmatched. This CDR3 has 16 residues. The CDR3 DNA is TGCGCCAGCAGCTCGCCGGGACAGAACCCTTACAATGAGCAGTTCTTC. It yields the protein CASSSPGQNPYNEQFF.

The DNA for the CDR3 is TGTGCCAGCAGCTTGTTAGCGGGGGGCACAGATACGCAGTATTTT. Translated: CASSLLAGGTDTQYF. The J gene is TRBJ2-3, the V gene TRBV5-8; the match to TRBD2 covers 9 bases. Germline V gene lookup returns CDR1 SGHTS and CDR2 YDEGEE. V lost 1 base, J lost 1 base, and 1 base stayed unmatched. The CDR3 is 15 residues long.

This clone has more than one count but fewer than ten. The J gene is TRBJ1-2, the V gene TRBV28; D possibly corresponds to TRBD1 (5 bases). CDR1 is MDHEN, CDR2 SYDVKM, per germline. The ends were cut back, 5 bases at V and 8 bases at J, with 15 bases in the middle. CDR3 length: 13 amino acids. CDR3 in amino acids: CASSGGAGSGYTF. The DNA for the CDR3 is TGTGCCAGCAGTGGCGGGGCAGGGAGCGGCTACACCTTC.

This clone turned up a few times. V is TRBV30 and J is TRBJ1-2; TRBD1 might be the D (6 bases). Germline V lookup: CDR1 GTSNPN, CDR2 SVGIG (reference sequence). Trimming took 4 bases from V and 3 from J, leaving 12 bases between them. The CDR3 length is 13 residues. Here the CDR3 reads CAWMDSGYYGYTF. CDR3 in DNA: TGTGCCTGGATGGACAGCGGTTACTATGGCTACACCTTC. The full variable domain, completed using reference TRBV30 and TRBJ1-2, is SQTIHQWPATLVQPVGSPLSLECTVEGTSNPNLYWYRQAAGRGLQLLFYSVGIGQISSEVPQNLSASRPQDRQFILSSKKLLLSDSGFYLCAWMDSGYYGYTFGSGTRLTVV.

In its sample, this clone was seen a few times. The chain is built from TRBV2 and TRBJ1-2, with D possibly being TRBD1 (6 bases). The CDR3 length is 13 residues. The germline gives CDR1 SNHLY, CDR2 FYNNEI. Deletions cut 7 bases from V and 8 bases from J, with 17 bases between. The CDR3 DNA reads TGTGCCAGCACCGGGGGGGGCTGGGTAGGCTACACCTTC. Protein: CASTGGGWVGYTF.

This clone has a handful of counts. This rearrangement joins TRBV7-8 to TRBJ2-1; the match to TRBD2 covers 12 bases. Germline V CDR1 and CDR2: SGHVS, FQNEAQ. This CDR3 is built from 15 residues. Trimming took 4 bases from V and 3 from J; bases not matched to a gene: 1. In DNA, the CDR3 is TGTGCCAGCAGCTCGGGACTAGCGGGCTACAATGAGCAGTTCTTC. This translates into CASSSGLAGYNEQFF.

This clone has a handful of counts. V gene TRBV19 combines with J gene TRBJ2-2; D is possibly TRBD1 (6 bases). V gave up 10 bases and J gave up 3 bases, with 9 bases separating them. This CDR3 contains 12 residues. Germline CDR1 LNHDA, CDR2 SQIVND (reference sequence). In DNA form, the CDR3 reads TGTGCCATAAGGGGGTACACCGGGGAGCTGTTTTTT. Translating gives CAIRGYTGELFF.